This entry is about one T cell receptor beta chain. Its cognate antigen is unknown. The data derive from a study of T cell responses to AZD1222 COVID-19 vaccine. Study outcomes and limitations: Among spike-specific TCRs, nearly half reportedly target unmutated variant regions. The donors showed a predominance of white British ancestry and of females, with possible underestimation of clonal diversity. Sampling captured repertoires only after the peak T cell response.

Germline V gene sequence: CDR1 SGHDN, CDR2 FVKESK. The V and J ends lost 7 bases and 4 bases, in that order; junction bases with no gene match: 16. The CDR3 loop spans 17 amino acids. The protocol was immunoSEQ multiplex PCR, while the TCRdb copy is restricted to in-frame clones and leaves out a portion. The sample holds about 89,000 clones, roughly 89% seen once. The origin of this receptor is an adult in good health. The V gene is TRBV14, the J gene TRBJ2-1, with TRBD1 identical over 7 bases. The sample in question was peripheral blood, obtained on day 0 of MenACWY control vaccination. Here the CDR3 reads CASTHLKPGQTYNEQFF. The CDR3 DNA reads TGTGCCAGCACCCATCTGAAACCGGGACAGACTTACAATGAGCAGTTCTTC.